This T cell receptor beta chain was sequenced in a study of metastatic and nonmetastatic thyroid tumors (dated by TCRdb to the early 2020s). Broadly, across the study: For patients with malignant and with benign thyroid disease, the researchers compared repertoires between peripheral blood samples and tumor or nodule tissue samples. Broader findings and caveats from the paper: In both blood and tumor samples, malignant tumors were reported to have significantly higher TCR beta diversity than benign nodules.

No treatment had been received by any patient before thyroid surgery. Using T-cell receptor beta sequencing, the study looked back at clinical samples from patients collected from about 2011 to 2018. Ends trimmed: V by 0 bases, J by 4 bases; bases unmatched to a gene: 2. The CDR3, from cysteine to phenylalanine, totals 15 residues. Kept here is only the CDR3 DNA, which spans 45 bases and is read in frame from base 1. Per the germline V gene, MNHEY is the CDR1 and SVGEGT is the CDR2. The receptor library was made with PCR. The instrument given in TCRdb is Illumina HiSeq 4000. High-throughput sequencing was used to profile the TCR beta-chain CDR3 region of each patient. The authors' analysis ran thus. CDR3 differences across clinicopathological groups were used to build a classifier for discriminating distant-metastatic papillary thyroid cancer patients. Repertoire diversity was assessed with the Shannon index, and tumor-blood repertoire similarity with the Morisita-Horn index. TCRdb redid the processing of the public reads, applying fastp at Q25 and MiXCR, and retained in-frame beta chains. The V and J calls shown here were made by TCRdb, not taken from the authors' results. For this sample the table gives roughly 25,000 clones, of which 10% to 15% were detected only once. Approximately 14% of the sample goes to the ten largest clones.

Judged by its sample share, this clone qualifies as medium-sized (0.01 to 0.1%). The clone's antigen remains unknown. No base quality information exists; no much larger clone differs at one position. The sample comprised blood. The chain couples TRBV6-2 or TRBV6-3 to TRBJ2-7; TRBD1 aligns with 11 central bases. The TCR was taken from a female donor with papillary thyroid cancer or a benign thyroid nodule (not recorded which). Some clones in this sample may be carry-over from other donors' samples. Here is the DNA: TGTGCCAGCAGTTACTCTGGGACAGGGGGGTACGAGCAGTACTTC. Its product reads: CASSYSGTGGYEQYF.